The 13 T cell receptor beta chains given below trace back to one sample, sequenced in a study of CD8 T cell repertoires and HIV-1 epitope variants. Profiled with immunoSEQ multiplex PCR; TCRdb holds only in-frame clones, not every one. The table shows more than 5,500 clones, with roughly three fifths occurring only once. These receptors are not linked to any known antigen. The specimen sequenced was cultured CD8+ T cells derived from PBMCs. The origin of the receptors is a male donor with HIV.

The genes are TRBV28 and TRBJ1-1, with 8 bases that match TRBD1. Germline-derived CDR1 and CDR2 are MDHEN and SYDVKM. The V gene end was trimmed by 7 bases and the J gene end by 6 bases; junction bases not matched to a gene: 10. The CDR3 loop spans 14 amino acids. DNA of the CDR3: TGTGCCAGCAAGACAGGGGAGGTCCTAGCTGAAGCTTTCTTT. Protein sequence: CASKTGEVLAEAFF. The full variable domain, in which reference TRBV28 and TRBJ1-1 provide the parts outside the CDR3, is DVKVTQSSRYLVKRTGEKVFLECVQDMDHENMFWYRQDPGLGLRLIYFSYDVKMKEKGDIPEGYSVSREKKERFSLILESASTNQTSMYLCASKTGEVLAEAFFGQGTRLTVV.

The rearrangement joins TRBV4-1 to TRBJ1-1; tentatively, D is TRBD1 (6 bases). The CDR3 is 17 amino acids. Per the germline V gene, CDR1 is MGHRA and CDR2 is YSYEKL. Trimming removed 0 bases from V and 1 base from J, with 15 bases in between. Here the CDR3 reads CASSQDLAGAQNTEAFF. In DNA, the CDR3 is TGCGCCAGCAGCCAAGATCTTGCGGGGGCGCAGAACACTGAAGCTTTCTTT.

J is TRBJ1-6 and V is TRBV2; no definite D call. V lost 5 bases and J 4 bases, leaving 12 bases between the germline ends. The CDR3 consists of 15 residues. Germline V gives CDR1 SNHLY, CDR2 FYNNEI. CDR3 region: CASSPTLAYNSPLHF. The CDR3 bases are TGTGCCAGCAGTCCGACTCTAGCTTATAATTCACCCCTCCACTTT.

The chain has TRBV6-1 and TRBJ1-2; 7 bases are a match to TRBD1. Looked up from germline, CDR1 is MNHNS and CDR2 is SASEGT. This CDR3 is 16 amino acids long. Unmatched junction bases numbered 11, after V lost 2 bases and J lost 5 bases. DNA for the CDR3: TGTGCCAGCAGTGAAATCAGAGGGGGCGGACGGTATGGCTACACCTTC. Amino acids: CASSEIRGGGRYGYTF.

This clone was seen more than once but under ten times. The rearrangement uses TRBV7-2 and TRBJ1-1; no definite D call. The CDR3 covers 12 residues. Germline CDR1 SGHTA, CDR2 FQGNSA. The V end lost 3 bases, the J end lost 4 bases, and 6 bases lay between the germline ends. For the CDR3, the DNA is TGTGCCAGCAGCTTCACAAGCACTGAAGCTTTCTTT. Protein sequence: CASSFTSTEAFF.

This clone was observed once. The chain joins TRBV13 to TRBJ2-7; D tentatively fits TRBD1 or TRBD2 (7 bases each). Trimming shortened V by 1 base and J by 3 bases, and 16 bases separated the two germline ends. The CDR3 has 16 residues. Germline lookup yields CDR1 PRHDT and CDR2 FYEKMQ (reference sequence). CDR3 in DNA: TGTGCCAGCAGCTTAGAAGGGGGCGGGGGATTCTACGAGCAGTACTTC. Amino acid sequence: CASSLEGGGGFYEQYF.

The gene calls are TRBV29-1 and TRBJ2-7; 7 bases are a match to TRBD2. Germline CDR1 reads SQVTM; CDR2 reads ANQGSEA. The trim removed 3 bases at V and 0 bases at J, leaving 2 bases unmatched. The length of the CDR3 is 13 residues. The CDR3 DNA reads as TGCAGCGTTGACGCGGGGGACTCCTACGAGCAGTACTTC. Translation: CSVDAGDSYEQYF.

V gene TRBV11-2 combines with J gene TRBJ2-2; D gene uncertain. Trimming shortened V by 5 bases and J by 0 bases, and 7 bases separated the two germline ends. CDR3 size: 14 residues. The germline gives CDR1 SGHAT, CDR2 FQNNGV. The CDR3 loop reads CASSVTANTGELFF. In DNA, the CDR3 is TGTGCCAGCAGCGTAACAGCGAACACCGGGGAGCTGTTTTTT. The full variable domain, its missing parts supplied by reference TRBV11-2 and TRBJ2-2, is EAGVAQSPRYKIIEKRQSVAFWCNPISGHATLYWYQQILGQGPKLLIQFQNNGVVDDSQLPKDRFSAERLKGVDSTLKIQPAKLEDSAVYLCASSVTANTGELFFGEGSRLTVL.

The chain carries TRBV9 and TRBJ1-1, with D tentatively TRBD1 (5 bases). The CDR3 is 15 amino acids. The ends were cut back, 2 bases at V and 6 bases at J, with 17 bases in the middle. From germline, CDR1 is SGDLS and CDR2 YYNGEE. CDR3 in amino acids: CASSVEGHLTAEAFF. CDR3 nucleotide sequence: TGTGCCAGCAGCGTGGAAGGACACCTAACGGCTGAAGCTTTCTTT. The complete variable domain, with remaining parts taken from reference TRBV9 and TRBJ1-1, reads DSGVTQTPKHLITATGQRVTLRCSPRSGDLSVYWYQQSLDQGLQFLIQYYNGEERAKGNILERFSAQQFPDLHSELNLSSLELGDSALYFCASSVEGHLTAEAFFGQGTRLTVV.

J is TRBJ1-1 and V is TRBV7-9; no clear D. Germline CDR1 is SEHNR and CDR2 is FQNEAQ (reference sequence). V lost 5 bases and J lost 4, with 17 bases in between. The CDR3 has 15 residues. For the CDR3, the DNA is TGTGCCAGCAGCGACCTCCTAGGGCCGCTCACTGAAGCTTTCTTT. Residues: CASSDLLGPLTEAFF.

CDR3 in DNA: TGTGCCAGCAGTGATGGATTTGGCCCCCGGATGGACATTCAGTACTTC. It yields the protein CASSDGFGPRMDIQYF. The V call is TRBV2, the J call TRBJ2-4; D gene unclear. Germline values: CDR1 SNHLY, CDR2 FYNNEI. V was shortened by 3 bases and J by 8 bases, with 20 bases between the two germline ends. The length of the CDR3 is 16 residues.

The CDR3 protein is CASSPGSTATGELFF. CDR3 DNA: TGCGCCAGCAGCCCTGGGTCAACGGCCACCGGGGAGCTGTTTTTT. The V gene is TRBV5-1, the J gene TRBJ2-2; D not resolved. Trimming cost V 4 bases and J 4 bases, with 14 bases left between them. CDR3 length: 15 residues. Germline values: CDR1 SGHRS, CDR2 YFSETQ.

This chain connects TRBV6-1 to TRBJ2-3; the D is unclear. The CDR3 extends over 14 amino acids. Trimming took 7 bases from V and 3 from J, leaving 14 bases between them. Germline V lookup: CDR1 MNHNS, CDR2 SASEGT. Written as DNA, the CDR3 is TGTGCCAGCATTGGGTGGGCTTTGACAGATACGCAGTATTTT. Amino acid sequence: CASIGWALTDTQYF.